This T cell receptor beta chain originates from a study of T cell repertoires in cytomegalovirus infection. Study at large: Both CMV infection and a matching HLA type were indicated by public TCR beta signatures.

This clonotype showed up just a few times. Antigen unknown. The CDR3 loop spans 15 amino acids. V dropped 6 bases and J dropped 6; count of bases not matched to a gene: 8. From germline, CDR1 is WSHSY and CDR2 SAAADI. Each CDR3 protein is one row after TCRdb ran MiXCR on the reads. The sample records some 43,000 distinct CDR3 sequences, roughly 22% being singletons. This clonotype originated in a human donor in good health (CMV status not recorded). Some clones in this sample may be carry-over from other donors' samples. This specimen consisted of CD8+ T cells from cultured PBMCs, obtained from culture after CMV antigen stimulation. The V gene is TRBV10-2, the J gene TRBJ1-5, with TRBD1 matching over 10 bases. CDR3 DNA: TGCGCCAGCAGCACTGACAGGGGGCATATTCAGCCCCAGCATTTT. As protein: CASSTDRGHIQPQHF.